This record concerns one TCR beta chain sequence. Its antigen is not yet known. No clone much larger than this one lies a single base away; base qualities are absent. TCRbeta CDR3 regions were amplified from genomic DNA by means of the immunoSEQ Assay, a bias-controlled multiplex PCR. The paper's processing steps were these. The number of nucleated cells in each sample was estimated from the amplification of reference gene primers within the assay. Sequence reads were collapsed and filtered to measure the absolute abundance of every unique TCRbeta CDR3 rearrangement. For each sample, productive Simpson clonality was calculated as the square root of Simpson's diversity index over productive rearrangements. TCRdb stores this immuneACCESS table with in-frame sequences only. Part of the clones is absent; in the studies checked, under half of the shortfall reflects unresolved V genes, and no reason is known for the rest. V and J calls and clone size come straight from that table; D and trimming were deduced from the DNA. This sample is represented by some 350,000 clones; 88% of them were singletons. About 4.7% of the sample is in the top ten clones.

Enrolling through a virtual design, the prospective study's participants ranged in age from about 18 to 89 years and lived across some 22 United States geographic areas. In the prospective study, participants were assigned to cohorts based on the clinical history participants reported in a screening survey and a study questionnaire. For ImmuneRACE Cohort 3, a participant was defined as recovered based on two consecutive negative NP/OP PCR tests, clearance by a healthcare professional, or resolution of symptoms. Mobile phlebotomists in the prospective study collected whole blood, serum and a nasopharyngeal or oropharyngeal swab from every participant. Additional blood draws and questionnaires over an approximately 2-month period could optionally be provided by prospective study participants. Blood samples from the prospective study were shipped frozen or at room temperature prior to DNA extraction.

These data come from a study of blood T cell repertoires in COVID-19 (TCRdb year 2020). Study-wide context: Collaborator samples came from the United States, Italy and Spain and covered acute and convalescent phases of COVID-19. The material from the prospective study consisted of cDNA or gDNA derived from T cells, B-cell-depleted T cells, or PBMCs. Subjects who had been exposed to COVID-19, were actively infected with it, or had recovered from it provided the deeply sampled blood TCRbeta repertoires that made up the dataset. The repertoires were released in a freely available public database intended as a resource for research on the immune response to SARS-CoV-2. Samples were obtained from the ongoing ImmuneRACE study (first 160 participants) and from some 1,300 subjects provided by 6 global collaborators. Nearly every sample came with metadata listing a de-identified subject ID, COVID-19 status, age in years and sex. Where available, HLA class I and class II types were obtained from metadata supplied by the sample provider rather than from assay-based typing. Overall study outcomes, separate from this receptor: The quantity of clinical and demographic metadata differed by source and by participant and was supplied without curation.

The specimen was PBMCs or T cells enriched from blood (not recorded which). This TCR came from a man aged 30 to 39 who had recovered from COVID-19.

Here the CDR3 is given as CASSPGGGTEAFF. The sequence in DNA is TGTGCCAGCAGCCCAGGGGGCGGGACTGAAGCTTTCTTT. The rearrangement combines TRBV5-5 with TRBJ1-1, with TRBD1 matching 8 junction bases. The junction shows trimming of 4 bases on V and 5 bases on J, and the gene matches do not reach 4 bases of it. The germline V gene (reference sequence) provides CDR1 SGHKS and CDR2 YYEKEE. Taken from cysteine to phenylalanine, the CDR3 has 13 residues. Only the CDR3 part of the read is kept: 39 bases, read in frame from the first base. Here the CDR3 is joined to the reference TRBV5-5 and TRBJ1-1 genes, and the full variable domain is: DAGVTQSPTHLIKTRGQQVTLRCSPISGHKSVSWYQQVLGQGPQFIFQYYEKEERGRGNFPDRFSARQFPNYSSELNVNALLLGDSALYLCASSPGGGTEAFFGQGTRLTVV.